This TCR beta chain appears in the sequencing data of a study of T cell responses to AZD1222 COVID-19 vaccine. As concerns this clone: Its antigen is still unknown.

Study-level findings and limits: Of spike-specific TCRs, nearly half reportedly target regions left unmutated in variants. Receipt of two AZD1222 doses was followed by a rise in Spike-specific TCR breadth and depth. Repertoire sampling happened only post peak T cell response.

Some clones are missing from TCRdb's copy, which holds only in-frame ones; the method was immunoSEQ multiplex PCR. The data contain some 90,000 clones, approximately 90% of them singletons. V lost 3 bases and J lost 4, with 7 bases in between. The CDR3 is 13 amino acids. This TCR came from an adult in good health. The source material was peripheral blood, sampled on day 0 of AZD1222 vaccination. The rearrangement uses TRBV12-3 or TRBV12-4 and TRBJ2-1, with D unresolved. CDR3 sequence: CASSFNSYNEQFF. DNA of the CDR3: TGTGCCAGCAGTTTCAACAGTTACAATGAGCAGTTCTTC.